This T cell receptor beta chain was identified in a study of monozygotic twins with inflammatory bowel disease. Regarding the study as a whole: Patients with IBD had less TCRbeta diversity (inverse Simpson) than their healthy co-twins. Researchers report that IBD patients shared fewer clonotypes with others than healthy twins, especially amid disease activity.

On this clonotype itself: Its antigen remains unidentified.

One entry per CDR3 protein, without DNA, is what TCRdb gives after re-calling the 5' RACE reads. The sample totals a few hundred thousand distinct CDR3 sequences. This receptor was obtained from a human donor with ulcerative colitis or Crohn's disease, or a healthy co-twin of an affected twin (not recorded which). Sequencing was done on a sample of blood.

The CDR3 protein is CASSLGGTNYGYTF. The rearrangement links TRBV7-8 to TRBJ1-2; TCRdb's assignment of TRBD1 cannot be checked, as there is no DNA. CDR1 and CDR2 (germline): SGHVS, FQNEAQ. This CDR3 spans 14 amino acids.